The source of this T cell receptor beta chain is a study of blood T cell repertoires in COVID-19. Turning to the study itself: Donors in the United States, Italy and Spain gave samples during acute or convalescent COVID-19. T cells, B-cell-depleted T cells, or PBMCs provided the cDNA or gDNA that served as material.

As processed by the authors: Scientists estimated how many nucleated cells there were by amplifying reference gene primers. Repertoires were generated with immunoSEQ multiplex PCR, while TCRdb's copy carries only in-frame clones and drops some. That table supplies the V and J calls and clone size; D and trimming were determined from the DNA. Among 330,000 or so clones listed, roughly nine tenths were seen once. V shed 2 bases and J shed 2 bases, with 10 bases lying between them. The germline gives CDR1 SGHRS, CDR2 YFSETQ. This CDR3 has 14 residues. Seattle's cohort entered during active infection and was followed longitudinally.

The sequencing input was peripheral blood. The gene calls are TRBV5-1 and TRBJ1-1, with D possibly being TRBD1 (5 bases). The receptor comes from a woman between 55 and 75 years old with COVID-19, enrolled during active disease. CDR3 DNA sequence: TGCGCCAGCAGCTTAGACCAGGGAAACACTGAAGCTTTCTTT. Protein: CASSLDQGNTEAFF. Complete variable domain (other parts from reference TRBV5-1 and TRBJ1-1): KAGVTQTPRYLIKTRGQQVTLSCSPISGHRSVSWYQQTPGQGLQFLFEYFSETQRNKGNFPGRFSGRQFSNSRSEMNVSTLELGDSALYLCASSLDQGNTEAFFGQGTRLTVV.